Shown below are 9 T cell receptor beta chains from a single sample sequenced in a study of blood T cell repertoires in COVID-19. Some clones are missing from TCRdb's copy, which holds only in-frame ones; the method was immunoSEQ multiplex PCR. Of under 350,000 clones listed, 83% were seen once; the top ten hold around 10%. Sequencing used peripheral blood. The origin of the receptors is a woman between 45 and 60 years old who had recovered from COVID-19.

This clone was detected a few times. This chain joins TRBV28 and TRBJ1-3; 7 bases map to TRBD1. The CDR3 length is 16 residues. The germline V gene has CDR1 MDHEN and CDR2 SYDVKM. V was pared by 5 bases and J by 2 bases, with 9 bases of the junction left unmatched. CDR3 protein: CASSLHQGGAGNTIYF. CDR3 in DNA: TGTGCCAGCAGTCTGCACCAGGGGGGTGCTGGAAACACCATATATTTT. Looking up the rest from reference TRBV28 and TRBJ1-3 gives the full variable domain: DVKVTQSSRYLVKRTGEKVFLECVQDMDHENMFWYRQDPGLGLRLIYFSYDVKMKEKGDIPEGYSVSREKKERFSLILESASTNQTSMYLCASSLHQGGAGNTIYFGEGSWLTVV.

The chain has TRBV2 and TRBJ2-3; 15 bases are shared with TRBD2. Germline V lookup: CDR1 SNHLY, CDR2 FYNNEI. Losses at the gene ends were 4 bases for V and 1 base for J; bases not matched to a gene: 3. This CDR3 has 17 residues. CDR3 protein: CASSGTSGGAGTDTQYF. DNA of the CDR3: TGTGCCAGCAGTGGGACTAGCGGGGGGGCCGGCACAGATACGCAGTATTTT.

The chain couples TRBV6-2 or TRBV6-3 to TRBJ2-3; D not resolved. The V end lost 7 bases, the J end lost 6 bases, and 17 bases lay between the germline ends. This CDR3 spans 14 amino acids. From germline, CDR1 is MNHEY and CDR2 SVGEGT. The CDR3 region is CASTYGGSLDTQYF. Here the CDR3 DNA reads TGTGCCAGCACTTATGGCGGTAGTCTTGATACGCAGTATTTT.

The J gene is TRBJ1-6, the V gene TRBV27, with TRBD1 matching over 9 bases. J was trimmed by 0 bases and V by 3 bases; bases with no gene match: 6. This CDR3 contains 18 residues. Germline values: CDR1 MNHEY, CDR2 SMNVEV (reference sequence). CDR3 residues: CASSFRDREGSYNSPLHF. The CDR3 DNA sequence: TGTGCCAGCAGTTTTAGGGACAGGGAAGGCTCCTATAATTCACCCCTCCACTTT.

This clone was observed a handful of times. The chain uses TRBV4-2 and TRBJ2-5; 9 bases are shared with TRBD1. CDR3 length: 14 amino acids. Germline assignment: CDR1 LGHNA and CDR2 YNFKEQ. The J segment lost 1 base and the V segment lost 4 bases, leaving 1 base of the junction unmatched. The CDR3: CASSLGQGQETQYF. The CDR3 region has the DNA TGTGCCAGCAGCCTGGGACAGGGCCAAGAGACCCAGTACTTC.

The CDR3 nucleotides are TGCGCCAGCAGCCAAGTGGCAGATTCTCAGCCCCAGCATTTT. Protein product: CASSQVADSQPQHF. The J gene is TRBJ1-5, the V gene TRBV4-1; D gene uncertain. The V end was cut by 1 base, the J end by 6 bases, with 10 bases between. Germline CDR1 and CDR2: MGHRA and YSYEKL. This CDR3 has 14 amino acids.

V usage is TRBV28 and J usage is TRBJ2-7, with 9 bases that match TRBD2. In germline, CDR1 is MDHEN, CDR2 SYDVKM. Losses at the gene ends were 1 base for V and 0 bases for J; bases not matched to a gene: 4. This CDR3 comprises 16 residues. The CDR3 coding sequence is TGTGCCAGCAGTTTATTGGCTAGCGGGACCTCCTACGAGCAGTACTTC. This gives the protein CASSLLASGTSYEQYF.

V is TRBV5-4 and J is TRBJ1-2, with unresolved D. V was trimmed by 2 bases and J by 7 bases, leaving 9 bases between them. This CDR3 is built from 12 residues. Germline V gene lookup returns CDR1 SGHNT and CDR2 YYREEE (reference sequence). In nucleotides, the CDR3 is TGTGCCAGCAGCTTTGCGGCCTCTGGCTACACCTTC. Translating it yields CASSFAASGYTF.

The chain recombines TRBV9 with TRBJ1-4; TRBD1 is a possible D gene (5 bases). CDR3 size: 16 residues. With 4 bases removed from V and 1 base from J, the gap between germline ends came to 14 bases. Germline V lookup: CDR1 SGDLS, CDR2 YYNGEE. CDR3 nucleotides: TGTGCCAGCAGCCCGGGCCGGGGGGGAACTAATGAAAAACTGTTTTTT. Protein product: CASSPGRGGTNEKLFF.